This T cell receptor (beta chain) derives from a study of regulatory T cells in long-lasting Graves disease. This CDR3 has 16 residues. J was trimmed by 0 bases and V by 5 bases; bases with no gene match: 7. Germline CDR1 and CDR2: SEHNR and FQNEAQ (reference sequence). Assembly of TCR beta libraries relied on iRepertoire HTBI primers together with Arm-PCR of CDR3 regions. TCRdb called the multiplex PCR reads again in MiXCR, with one record for every CDR3 protein. Here the sample spans approximately 560,000 distinct CDR3 sequences, roughly a sixth being singletons. Time point here: newly diagnosed GD, antithyroid drugs for less than 3 months. The authors made the TCR library using RNA they extracted from PBMCs. These same records also appear under a second study, on T cells in Graves' hyperthyroidism and ophthalmopathy.

The receptor was derived from a man aged 18 to 30 with Graves disease. The chain employs TRBV7-9 and TRBJ2-1, with TRBD1 matching over 7 bases. Material: peripheral blood mononuclear cells (PBMCs), obtained at new diagnosis, from a patient treated with antithyroid drugs. The chain's CDR3 is CASSPGQGVSYNEQFF. The DNA of the CDR3 is TGTGCCAGCAGCCCAGGCCAGGGGGTCTCCTACAATGAGCAGTTCTTC.